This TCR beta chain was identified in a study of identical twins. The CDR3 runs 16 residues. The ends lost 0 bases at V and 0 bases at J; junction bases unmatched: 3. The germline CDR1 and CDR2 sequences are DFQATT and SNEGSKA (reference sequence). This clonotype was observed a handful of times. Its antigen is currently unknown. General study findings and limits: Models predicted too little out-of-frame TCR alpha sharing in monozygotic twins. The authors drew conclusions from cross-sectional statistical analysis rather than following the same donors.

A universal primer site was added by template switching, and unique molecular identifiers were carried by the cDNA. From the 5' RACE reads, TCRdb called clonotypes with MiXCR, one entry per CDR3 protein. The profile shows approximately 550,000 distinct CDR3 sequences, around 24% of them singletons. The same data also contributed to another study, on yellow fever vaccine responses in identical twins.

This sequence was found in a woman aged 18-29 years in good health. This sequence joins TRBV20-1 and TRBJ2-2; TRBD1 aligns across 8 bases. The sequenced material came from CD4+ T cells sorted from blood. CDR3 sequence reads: CSARDLDRANTGELFF. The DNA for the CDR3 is TGCAGTGCTAGAGATCTGGACAGGGCGAACACCGGGGAGCTGTTTTTT.